This is a list of T cell receptor beta chains from one sample in a study of blood T cell repertoires in COVID-19. Produced via immunoSEQ multiplex PCR; TCRdb's table is partial and in-frame only. The sample yields 150,000 to 200,000 clones, approximately 91% seen once. The sample was PBMCs or T cells enriched from blood (not recorded which). Every receptor here comes from a woman aged 18 to 35 who had recovered from COVID-19. Both conserved end residues are part of each CDR3. A D gene is named only where the DNA matches it firmly. Some rows mark clone size as missing; the rest say once, few, many or name a class of expanded clone.

TGTGCCAGCAGTTACTCGACCTCCGCGGGTGAGCAGTTCTTC	CASSYSTSAGEQFF	TRBV6-5	TRBJ2-1	-	-
TGCGCCAGCAGCCAACCGACTCCCTCGGGCACCGGGGAGCTGTTTTTT	CASSQPTPSGTGELFF	TRBV4-3	TRBJ2-2	-	-
TGTGCCTGGAGAGACGGCGGAGTCGGCACTGAAGCTTTCTTT	CAWRDGGVGTEAFF	TRBV30	TRBJ1-1	-	-
TGTGCCAGCAGTGAATCCGCGGATTCCACCTACGAGCAGTACTTC	CASSESADSTYEQYF	TRBV6-1	TRBJ2-7	-	-
TGTGCCACCAGCAGAGATCGGGGGGCGGGTATCTCCTACGAGCAGTACTTC	CATSRDRGAGISYEQYF	TRBV15	TRBJ2-7	-	-
TGTGCCAGCAGTTCCCCGCGGCAACTGAGAACGGCGCACACAGATACGCAGTATTTT	CASSSPRQLRTAHTDTQYF	TRBV9	TRBJ2-3	-	-
TGTGCCAGCAGTACCGGTTTCGACAGGGGGCGCGAGCAGTACTTC	CASSTGFDRGREQYF	TRBV28	TRBJ2-7	TRBD1	-
TGCGCCAGCAGCCAAGTTCAGGGGTCCTACGAGCAGTACTTC	CASSQVQGSYEQYF	TRBV4-1	TRBJ2-7	-	-
TGCAGCGTGGAAGGGAGTAATGAAAAACTGTTTTTT	CSVEGSNEKLFF	TRBV29-1	TRBJ1-4	-	once
TGTGCTAGTGGGCTTTCGCGGCAGGGCCCCTACGAGCAGTACTTC	CASGLSRQGPYEQYF	TRBV12-5	TRBJ2-7	-	few
TGTGCCAGTAGTGGGACAGGGGATGAAAAACTGTTTTTT	CASSGTGDEKLFF	TRBV19	TRBJ1-4	TRBD1	-
TGTGCCAGCAGCTTAAGAACTAGCGGGACAACCTACAATGAGCAGTTCTTC	CASSLRTSGTTYNEQFF	TRBV7-8	TRBJ2-1	TRBD2	-
TGTGCCAGCAGCCAGGTCTACGAGCAGTACTTC	CASSQVYEQYF	TRBV5-8	TRBJ2-7	-	once
TGTGCCAGCAGCTTGGGGGGACTAGCGGGAGGGGACTACGAGCAGTACTTC	CASSLGGLAGGDYEQYF	TRBV5-4	TRBJ2-7	TRBD2	-
TGTGCCAGCAGCTTAGCCGCGGCAGGGGGAGGAAACATTCAGTACTTC	CASSLAAAGGGNIQYF	TRBV7-2	TRBJ2-4	-	-
TGTGCCAGCAGTAAGACTAGCGGGAGTTTCTACGAGCAGTACTTC	CASSKTSGSFYEQYF	TRBV28	TRBJ2-7	TRBD2	few
TGTGCCAGCAGCAAAGAACAGGGGGCTGCTGAAGCTTTCTTT	CASSKEQGAAEAFF	TRBV21-1	TRBJ1-1	-	-
TGTGCCAGCAGCCCAACCCACAGGAAGTTGGGCAATGAGCAGTTCTTC	CASSPTHRKLGNEQFF	TRBV5-4	TRBJ2-1	-	-
TGTGCCAGCAGCAAAGTCTCCGGGGTCAGGGGGCCACGTGGGGCCAACGTCCTGACTTTC	CASSKVSGVRGPRGANVLTF	TRBV21-1	TRBJ2-6	-	-
TGCGCCAGCAGCCAAGCCACCGACAGGGGGGGAGAAAAACTGTTTTTT	CASSQATDRGGEKLFF	TRBV4-1	TRBJ1-4	TRBD1	few
TGTGCCAGCAGCAGGGGGGCTAGCGGCTACGAGCAGTACTTC	CASSRGASGYEQYF	TRBV6-2/TRBV6-3	TRBJ2-7	-	-
TGTGCCAGCAGCGTAGGTCCAAATACTTATGGCTACACCTTC	CASSVGPNTYGYTF	TRBV9	TRBJ1-2	-	-
TGTGCCAGCAGCCCCTACGGTATACTAGCGGGATTGATAGATACGCAGTATTTT	CASSPYGILAGLIDTQYF	TRBV7-9	TRBJ2-3	TRBD2	-
TGTGCCACCAGCAGAGCCGCAGGCCTCTCCTACAATGAGCAGTTCTTC	CATSRAAGLSYNEQFF	TRBV15	TRBJ2-1	-	once
TGTGCCAGCAGCTTAGATAACAGGTCAGGCGGCTACACCTTC	CASSLDNRSGGYTF	TRBV7-2	TRBJ1-2	-	once